A single sample is the source of the 29 T cell receptor beta chains below, sequenced in a study of vaccination and CD4 T cells after COVID-19. These receptors are not linked to any known antigen. Treatment meaning: roughly ten-day PBMC culture with coronavirus spike peptide pools or control peptides (ViraFEST assay). CD4+ T cells that came from the unexposed donor were collected before the COVID-19 pandemic (2011-2018). The study sequenced cultured CD4+ T cell DNA using the Oncomine TCR Beta short-read assay. In TCRdb, the PCR reads were re-called with MiXCR into one record per CDR3 protein. The sample shows about 6,900 distinct CDR3 sequences, about 24% of them seen only once. Sequencing used CD4+ T cells from blood, cultured in vitro. The receptors here all came from a human donor in good health.

This clonotype was observed a few times. The rearrangement links TRBV6-1 to TRBJ1-5; unclear D gene. This CDR3 region has 15 residues. V lost 3 bases, J lost 4 bases, and 13 bases lay in between. From germline, CDR1 is MNHNS and CDR2 SASEGT. The CDR3 loop reads CASSDLPVGNQPQHF. As DNA, the CDR3 is TGTGCCAGCAGTGACCTACCGGTCGGTAATCAGCCCCAGCATTTT.

This chain uses TRBV6-5 with TRBJ1-2, with TRBD1 identical over 8 bases. CDR1 is MNHEY and CDR2 is SVGAGI in the germline V gene. The CDR3 runs 16 residues. V was pared by 2 bases and J by 7 bases, with 12 bases of the junction left unmatched. This CDR3 is CASSYPPDRGGSGYTF. CDR3 bases: TGTGCCAGCAGTTACCCCCCCGACAGGGGAGGGAGTGGCTACACCTTC.

This clonotype came up a few times. The J gene is TRBJ2-7, the V gene TRBV11-2; D tentatively reads TRBD1 or TRBD2 (5 bases each). Germline V gene lookup returns CDR1 SGHAT and CDR2 FQNNGV. Deletions cut 3 bases from V and 2 bases from J, with 14 bases between. The CDR3 consists of 15 residues. The CDR3 DNA sequence: TGTGCCAGCAGCTTCCTAACCGGGACCCCCTACGAGCAGTACTTC. As protein: CASSFLTGTPYEQYF.

The rearrangement links TRBV30 to TRBJ1-1; 9 nucleotides agree with TRBD1. Unmatched junction bases numbered 8, after V lost 2 bases and J lost 1 base. Germline V gene sequence: CDR1 GTSNPN, CDR2 SVGIG (reference sequence). The CDR3 is 16 amino acids. CDR3 loop: CAWSPGTGTWNTEAFF. CDR3 nucleotide sequence: TGTGCCTGGAGTCCCGGGACAGGGACCTGGAACACTGAAGCTTTCTTT.

In its sample, this clonotype ranks as medium-sized. This chain uses TRBV2 with TRBJ2-3; 7 bases agree with TRBD1. After removal of 11 bases from V and 3 bases from J, the junction contained 8 bases not matched to a gene. There are 13 residues in the CDR3. Germline lookup yields CDR1 SNHLY and CDR2 FYNNEI. The CDR3: CALSTGTTDTQYF. Written as DNA, the CDR3 is TGTGCCCTTTCGACAGGGACAACAGATACGCAGTATTTT.

This clonotype came up a few times. The chain couples TRBV7-8 to TRBJ2-1; D unresolved. Trimming removed 6 bases at V and 6 bases at J, with 9 bases between. Per germline, CDR1 SGHVS and CDR2 FQNEAQ. The CDR3 totals 12 residues. The CDR3 sequence is CASRLVSNEQFF. The CDR3 DNA reads as TGTGCCAGCAGACTCGTATCCAATGAGCAGTTCTTC.

By share, this clonotype counts as medium-sized. V gene TRBV6-4 combines with J gene TRBJ1-1; 11 bases align to TRBD1. The CDR3 extends over 14 amino acids. From germline, CDR1 is MRHNA and CDR2 SNTAGT. V gave up 6 bases and J gave up 4 bases; unmatched junction bases: 4. CDR3 amino acids: CASSPGTGGTEAFF. The CDR3 DNA is TGTGCCAGCAGCCCCGGGACAGGGGGCACTGAAGCTTTCTTT.

Remarks on this clonotype: A junction end diverges from the germline sequence, so it may reflect a read error. The chain joins TRBV11-2 to TRBJ2-7, with a tentative D call TRBD1 (5 bases). Germline lookup yields CDR1 SGHAT and CDR2 FQNNGV. This CDR3 has 14 amino acids. The CDR3 here is CASSIDGPRGEQYF. The CDR3 region has the DNA TGTGCCAGCAGCATAGATGGGCCTAGGGGCGAGCAGTACTTC.

By proportion, this clonotype is medium-sized (0.01 to 0.1%). The chain joins TRBV19 to TRBJ1-1, with D possibly TRBD1 on 5 matching bases. The V and J ends lost 5 bases and 0 bases respectively, with 7 bases between them. The CDR3 loop spans 13 amino acids. The germline V gene encodes CDR1 LNHDA and CDR2 SQIVND (reference sequence). CDR3 nucleotides: TGTGCCAGTAGTCGGACACTGAACACTGAAGCTTTCTTT. Its translation is CASSRTLNTEAFF. The full variable domain, its missing parts supplied by reference TRBV19 and TRBJ1-1, is DGGITQSPKYLFRKEGQNVTLSCEQNLNHDAMYWYRQDPGQGLRLIYYSQIVNDFQKGDIAEGYSVSREKKESFPLTVTSAQKNPTAFYLCASSRTLNTEAFFGQGTRLTVV.

This clonotype was counted between two and nine times. J is TRBJ2-3 and V is TRBV10-1; tentative D call: TRBD2 (7 bases). CDR1 and CDR2 from the germline V gene are WNHNN and SYGVQD (reference sequence). Deletions cut 2 bases from V and 5 bases from J, with 14 bases between. The CDR3 spans 15 residues. The CDR3 loop is CASSERWGGIDTQYF. The DNA for the CDR3 is TGCGCCAGCAGTGAGAGATGGGGGGGCATAGATACGCAGTATTTT.

V and J are TRBV20-1 and TRBJ2-5, with D perhaps matching TRBD1 or TRBD2 (5 bases each). The CDR3 consists of 14 residues. Germline CDR1 DFQATT, CDR2 SNEGSKA (reference sequence). Trimming removed 6 bases from V and 0 bases from J, with 14 bases in between. This chain's CDR3 is CSAPPGTHQETQYF. The DNA of the CDR3 is TGCAGTGCCCCTCCCGGGACCCACCAAGAGACCCAGTACTTC.

As concerns this clonotype: A much larger clone lies one base from this, so it may be a read error. The chain has TRBV20-1 and TRBJ2-1; TRBD2 matches 7 bases. The CDR3 consists of 15 residues. Germline CDR1 reads DFQATT; CDR2 reads SNEGSKA (reference sequence). The junction had 11 bases not matched to a gene; V was cut back by 3 bases and J by 6 bases. The CDR3 DNA reads TGCAGTGCTAGGAGGGGACGTGGCGGGGGCAATGAGCAGTTCTTC. Translated: CSARRGRGGGNEQFF.

The chain uses TRBV6-4 and TRBJ1-6; D remains unclear. The CDR3 contains 14 residues. Germline CDR1 is MRHNA and CDR2 is SNTAGT. The germline V and J ends were trimmed by 2 bases and 11 bases, with 13 bases remaining between them. Here the CDR3 reads CASSDEGGRAPLHF. CDR3 nucleotide sequence: TGTGCCAGCAGTGACGAGGGCGGTCGGGCACCCCTCCACTTT.

The chain recombines TRBV6-1 with TRBJ2-1; 7 bases are a match to TRBD2. V trimming: 2 bases; J trimming: 4 bases; junction bases outside the gene matches: 11. The length of the CDR3 is 17 residues. Germline assignment: CDR1 MNHNS and CDR2 SASEGT. CDR3 sequence: CASSERGGGGSYNEQFF. CDR3 in DNA: TGTGCCAGCAGTGAAAGGGGTGGGGGGGGATCTTACAATGAGCAGTTCTTC.

The CDR3, as DNA: TGTGCCAGCAGCATCCAGGGACAAAGCACCGGGGAGCTGTTTTTT. Translated, it gives CASSIQGQSTGELFF. The gene calls are TRBV7-3 and TRBJ2-2, with a tentative D call TRBD1 (6 bases). The V end was cut by 5 bases, the J end by 4 bases, with 14 bases between. Per the germline V gene, CDR1 is SGHTA and CDR2 is FQGTGA. The CDR3 spans 15 residues.

CDR3 in amino acids: CASSGQGYEQYF. CDR3 coding DNA: TGTGCCAGCAGTGGACAGGGTTACGAGCAGTACTTC. V gene TRBV6-2 or TRBV6-3 combines with J gene TRBJ2-7; TRBD1 agrees at 8 bases. The ends lost 5 bases at V and 4 bases at J; junction bases unmatched: 1. The germline V gene encodes CDR1 MNHEY and CDR2 SVGEGT. The CDR3 sequence is 12 residues long.

V gene TRBV5-6 combines with J gene TRBJ2-5, with D perhaps TRBD1 or TRBD2 (5 bases each). Germline CDR1 reads SGHDT; CDR2 reads YYEEEE. Trimming removed 6 bases from V and 3 bases from J, with 12 bases in between. The CDR3 has 13 residues. The CDR3 sequence: CASTAGTEETQYF. For the CDR3, the DNA is TGTGCCAGCACCGCCGGGACGGAAGAGACCCAGTACTTC. Variable domain in full (rest from reference TRBV5-6 and TRBJ2-5): DAGVTQSPTHLIKTRGQQVTLRCSPKSGHDTVSWYQQALGQGPQFIFQYYEEEERQRGNFPDRFSGHQFPNYSSELNVNALLLGDSALYLCASTAGTEETQYFGPGTRLLVL.

The chain carries TRBV20-1 and TRBJ1-6; D uncertain. V gave up 0 bases and J gave up 3 bases, with 12 bases separating them. This CDR3 has 16 residues. CDR1 and CDR2 (germline): DFQATT, SNEGSKA (reference sequence). The CDR3 DNA reads as TGCAGTGCTAGAGATCAAGGGAGGATCTATAATTCACCCCTCCACTTT. It yields the protein CSARDQGRIYNSPLHF.

This chain links TRBV2 with TRBJ2-3, with D perhaps being TRBD1 or TRBD2 (5 bases each). Trimming shortened V by 2 bases and J by 2 bases, and 11 bases separated the two germline ends. The CDR3 sequence is 15 residues long. Germline CDR1 and CDR2: SNHLY and FYNNEI. CDR3: CASSESGPPTDTQYF. The CDR3 coding sequence is TGTGCCAGCAGTGAATCGGGGCCCCCCACAGATACGCAGTATTTT.

This clonotype has only one observation. This chain connects TRBV5-3 to TRBJ2-7; D unclear. TRBV5-3 is an ORF for which the function is uncertain. CDR3 length: 16 residues. Between the trimmed V and J ends, which lost 3 bases and 2 bases, there was a span of 18 bases. The CDR3 reads CARSCYNDIPPYEQYF. For the CDR3, the DNA is TGTGCCAGAAGCTGTTACAACGACATCCCTCCCTACGAGCAGTACTTC.

This clonotype is labeled as large. The rearrangement links TRBV7-2 to TRBJ1-5, with D possibly matching TRBD1 (6 bases). The V end was cut by 8 bases, the J end by 5 bases, with 19 bases between. Germline V gene sequence: CDR1 SGHTA, CDR2 FQGNSA. This CDR3 has 15 amino acids. In DNA, the CDR3 is TGTGCCAGCCCCGGAAGGGGGGAGTATGATCAGCCCCAGCATTTT. Amino acid sequence: CASPGRGEYDQPQHF.

The chain uses TRBV14 and TRBJ1-2; weak D call: TRBD1 (5 bases). This CDR3 has 14 amino acids. The germline V gene has CDR1 SGHDN and CDR2 FVKESK. With 4 bases removed from V and 4 bases from J, the gap between germline ends came to 13 bases. The CDR3 is CASSPGSTIYGYTF. CDR3 in DNA: TGTGCCAGCAGCCCAGGGTCGACTATCTATGGCTACACCTTC.

This chain connects TRBV3-1 to TRBJ2-2; D gene unclear. Germline V gene sequence: CDR1 LGHDT, CDR2 YNNKEL (reference sequence). The CDR3 is 14 residues long. Trimming shortened V by 3 bases and J by 1 base, and 6 bases separated the two germline ends. The CDR3 sequence is CASSQGGNTGELFF. The CDR3 DNA sequence: TGTGCCAGCAGCCAGGGTGGGAACACCGGGGAGCTGTTTTTT.

The rearrangement joins TRBV12-5 to TRBJ1-2; D is possibly TRBD1 (6 bases). The germline CDR1 and CDR2 sequences are LGHNT and FRNRAP. V was pared by 7 bases and J by 7 bases, with 16 bases between. The CDR3 runs to 13 residues. The CDR3 spells CASAPTGGLGYTF. DNA for the CDR3: TGTGCTAGTGCCCCGACAGGAGGTCTTGGCTACACCTTC.

The chain couples TRBV7-8 to TRBJ1-2; a possible D gene is TRBD1 (6 bases). Trimming took off 6 bases at V and 4 bases at J, with 12 bases between the two ends. This CDR3 has 13 amino acids. Germline V CDR1 and CDR2: SGHVS, FQNEAQ. The CDR3 loop is CASSTTGSYGYTF. The CDR3 DNA reads as TGTGCCAGCAGTACCACAGGGTCCTATGGCTACACCTTC.

The V and J genes are TRBV29-1 and TRBJ2-5, with 7 bases fitting TRBD2. Trimming at V came to 3 bases and at J to 5 bases, leaving 6 bases not matched to a gene. Germline CDR1 SQVTM, CDR2 ANQGSEA. The CDR3 contains 13 residues. The DNA for the CDR3 is TGCAGCGTTGAGATTCAGGGAGGGGAGACCCAGTACTTC. The encoded protein is CSVEIQGGETQYF.

The chain employs TRBV10-2 and TRBJ1-1; 7 bases line up with TRBD1. The germline V gene encodes CDR1 WSHSY and CDR2 SAAADI. This CDR3 contains 13 residues. Trimming removed 6 bases from V and 4 bases from J; junction bases left unmatched: 5. Here the CDR3 DNA reads TGCGCCAGCAGCCCACAGGGGAGCACTGAAGCTTTCTTT. Translation: CASSPQGSTEAFF.

The chain is built from TRBV30 and TRBJ1-5; D might be TRBD1 (6 bases). CDR1 is GTSNPN and CDR2 is SVGIG in the germline V gene (reference sequence). Trimming shortened V by 5 bases and J by 3 bases, and 11 bases separated the two germline ends. This CDR3 is built from 13 residues. The CDR3 coding sequence is TGTGCCTGGGGGGTGGGGGCCAATCAGCCCCAGCATTTT. Its translation is CAWGVGANQPQHF.

In its sample, this clonotype is medium-sized. The chain recombines TRBV20-1 with TRBJ1-1; D is unresolved. CDR1 DFQATT and CDR2 SNEGSKA come from the germline V gene (reference sequence). Trimming stripped 3 bases from V and 2 bases from J, with 7 bases between. This CDR3 is built from 12 residues. The CDR3 reads CSASNGNTEAFF. In nucleotides, the CDR3 is TGCAGTGCTAGTAACGGTAACACTGAAGCTTTCTTT.